Each of the 10 T cell receptor beta chains below was sequenced from the same sample in a study of CD8 T cells in ankylosing spondylitis. These receptors' targets are unknown. TCRdb recomputed calls from the 5' RACE reads with MiXCR, one row per CDR3 protein. The data show more than 600,000 distinct CDR3 sequences, with roughly 19% seen just once and under 20% held by the top ten. Study-wide results and limits: There was a TCR beta motif, made of several highly homologous variants, that appeared characteristic of ankylosing spondylitis blood.

The sequenced sample consisted of blood, either unsorted or a sorted T cell fraction (not recorded which). These receptors were taken from a male donor with ankylosing spondylitis.

This clonotype was seen more than once but under ten times. The gene calls are TRBV5-1 and TRBJ2-7; perhaps TRBD1 as D (7 bases). The length of the CDR3 is 15 residues. Germline V gives CDR1 SGHRS, CDR2 YFSETQ. V was trimmed by 0 bases and J by 3 bases, leaving 13 bases between them. The chain's CDR3 is CASSLDPGGYYEQYF. CDR3 bases: TGCGCCAGCAGCTTGGATCCAGGGGGGTACTACGAGCAGTACTTC.

The V gene is TRBV13, the J gene TRBJ2-5; D ambiguous. The CDR3 runs to 14 residues. Trimming left V 5 bases short and J 1 base short, with 11 bases between. Germline V gene data show CDR1 as PRHDT and CDR2 as FYEKMQ (reference sequence). CDR3 sequence reads: CASSPSESQETQYF. CDR3 nucleotides: TGTGCCAGCAGCCCCTCGGAGTCCCAAGAGACCCAGTACTTC.

This sequence joins TRBV7-6 and TRBJ2-2; TRBD2 matches at 9 bases. V was clipped by 6 bases and J by 4 bases; unmatched bases: 21. The CDR3 spans 20 residues. Germline-derived CDR1 and CDR2 are SGHVS and FNYEAQ. The CDR3 DNA follows: TGTGCCAGCAGTTTTCTCGGGTCCGGTAGCGGGAGTCTGAGCACCGGGGAGCTGTTTTTT. Protein sequence: CASSFLGSGSGSLSTGELFF.

This rearrangement joins TRBV29-1 to TRBJ2-1; 8 bases are a match to TRBD2. The CDR3 length is 13 residues. Germline V lookup: CDR1 SQVTM, CDR2 ANQGSEA. J was trimmed by 8 bases and V by 0 bases; bases with no gene match: 3. CDR3 DNA sequence: TGCAGCGTTGAAGATCGAGCGGGGGATGAGCAGTTCTTC. It codes for CSVEDRAGDEQFF.

This chain connects TRBV27 to TRBJ2-7; 12 bases line up with TRBD2. CDR1 MNHEY and CDR2 SMNVEV come from the germline V gene (reference sequence). The CDR3 covers 15 residues. V lost 6 bases to trimming and J lost 1 base; unmatched junction nucleotides: 4. CDR3 sequence reads: CASRSTSGRSYEQYF. CDR3 DNA: TGTGCCAGCAGATCGACTAGCGGGAGATCCTACGAGCAGTACTTC.

The gene calls are TRBV29-1 and TRBJ2-2; a weak D match, TRBD1 (5 bases). The germline V and J ends were trimmed by 8 bases and 2 bases, with 12 bases remaining between them. Germline CDR1 SQVTM, CDR2 ANQGSEA. CDR3 length equals 13 residues. The CDR3 DNA reads TGCAGCTTTAGACAGTTTAACACCGGGGAGCTGTTTTTT. It yields the protein CSFRQFNTGELFF.

This clonotype was counted ten times or more. The rearrangement links TRBV15 to TRBJ2-6; no clear D gene. Germline lookup yields CDR1 LNHNV and CDR2 YYDKDF (reference sequence). This CDR3 has 16 amino acids. V was trimmed by 8 bases and J by 3 bases, leaving 17 bases between them. CDR3 bases: TGTGCCACCCGGTTGAACGTGTTTCTTGGGGCCAACGTCCTGACTTTC. It translates to CATRLNVFLGANVLTF.

The V gene is TRBV18, the J gene TRBJ2-1, with 11 bases fitting TRBD2. The CDR3 covers 17 residues. Germline values: CDR1 KGHSH, CDR2 LQKENI. V shed 4 bases and J 3 bases; nucleotides not matched to a gene: 8. The CDR3 DNA reads TGTGCCAGCTCACGCGACCGACTAGCGGGAAGCTACAATGAGCAGTTCTTC. Its protein is CASSRDRLAGSYNEQFF.

This clonotype has only a few counts. The chain carries TRBV12-3 or TRBV12-4 and TRBJ2-7, with 10 nucleotides matching TRBD2. J lost 5 bases, V lost 6 bases, and 10 bases had no gene match. The CDR3 contains 15 residues. The CDR3 coding sequence is TGTGCCAGCAGCCTAGGTCTAGCGGGAGAGGACGAGCAGTACTTC. Amino acids: CASSLGLAGEDEQYF.

This clonotype showed up many times. The J gene is TRBJ2-7, the V gene TRBV28; D perhaps matches TRBD2 (6 bases). Trimming removed 3 bases from V and 4 bases from J, with 22 bases in between. Germline V gives CDR1 MDHEN, CDR2 SYDVKM. The CDR3 loop spans 17 amino acids. Here the CDR3 reads CASSLGVRDWRNYEQYF. In nucleotides, the CDR3 is TGTGCCAGCAGTTTGGGGGTAAGGGACTGGAGGAATTACGAGCAGTACTTC.